Presented here are 10 T cell receptor beta chains from one specimen sequenced in a study of molecular identifiers for immune sequencing clone quantification. One entry per CDR3 protein results from TCRdb running MiXCR on the PCR reads. The table shows roughly 100,000 distinct CDR3 sequences, with 35% occurring only once. Sequenced sample: naive CD8+ T cells from blood, with Jurkat cell RNA spiked in. The subset is: FACS-sorted CD8+CD4-CCR7+CD45RA+ naive T cells. Receptors originate from a human donor in good health. Some libraries in this study had Jurkat cell RNA spiked in.

To note about this clonotype: The junction departs from the called germline gene at one end, perhaps through a read error. Here the CDR3 DNA reads TGCGGCGTTTGGGGTGCCTATGGCTACACCTTC. Amino acids: CGVWGAYGYTF. The gene calls are TRBV29-1 and TRBJ1-2; no clear D. CDR1 and CDR2 (germline): SQVTM, ANQGSEA. The CDR3 contains 11 residues.

Of note for this clonotype: The missing conserved phenylalanine or tryptophan at the end of this CDR3 makes a read error likely. The V call is TRBV7-2, the J call TRBJ1-1, with D uncertain. This CDR3 is 16 amino acids long. Germline loops: CDR1 SGHTA, CDR2 FQGNSA. V was clipped by 5 bases and J by 3 bases, with 19 bases between them. Here the CDR3 reads CASSLNSGFYDTEAFY. The CDR3 DNA sequence: TGTGCCAGCAGCCTAAACTCGGGCTTTTACGACACTGAAGCTTTCTAT.

On this clonotype itself: This CDR3 is missing its conserved last phenylalanine or tryptophan, likely due to a read error. The chain carries TRBV9 and TRBJ2-5; the match to TRBD2 covers 13 bases. With 3 bases clipped from V and 4 bases from J, the junction kept 12 bases outside the gene matches. The CDR3 extends over 18 amino acids. From germline, CDR1 is SGDLS and CDR2 YYNGEE. The CDR3: CASSEGRTSGRMGETQYI. Here the CDR3 DNA reads TGTGCCAGCAGCGAAGGAAGGACTAGCGGGAGAATGGGAGAGACCCAGTACATC.

The chain employs TRBV5-5 and TRBJ2-7; 7 positions agree with TRBD2. The CDR3 sequence is 15 residues long. V lost 5 bases and J lost 1; bases outside the gene matches: 9. Germline lookup yields CDR1 SGHKS and CDR2 YYEKEE (reference sequence). The CDR3 nucleotides read TGTGCCAGCAGTTTGCACGCGGGAGTTTCCTACGAGCAGTACTTC. Its protein product is CASSLHAGVSYEQYF.

The rearrangement uses TRBV13 and TRBJ2-1; TRBD2 matches 7 bases. The CDR3 loop spans 16 amino acids. V lost 7 bases to trimming and J lost 0 bases; unmatched junction nucleotides: 9. The germline V gene encodes CDR1 PRHDT and CDR2 FYEKMQ (reference sequence). The DNA of the CDR3 is TGTGCCAGCACCAAAGAGCGGGGAAGCTCCTACAATGAGCAGTTCTTC. Protein sequence: CASTKERGSSYNEQFF.

About this clonotype: One end of the junction varies from germline; a read error may be responsible. The chain couples TRBV9 to TRBJ2-7; TRBD2 is a possible D gene (6 bases). The CDR3 extends over 15 amino acids. CDR1 and CDR2 from the germline V gene are SGDLS and YYNGEE. The CDR3 spells CASSVGGDPSNEQYF. CDR3 nucleotide sequence: TGTGCCAGCAGCGTAGGGGGGGACCCCTCCAACGAGCAGTACTTC.

This clonotype has at least ten counts. The rearrangement links TRBV28 to TRBJ2-3; D remains ambiguous. Trimming stripped 5 bases from V and 0 bases from J, with 12 bases between. This CDR3 is built from 15 residues. The germline gives CDR1 MDHEN, CDR2 SYDVKM. The CDR3 sequence is CASSPLASSTDTQYF. CDR3 nucleotide sequence: TGTGCCAGCAGTCCTCTCGCATCTAGCACAGATACGCAGTATTTT.

The chain links TRBV28 to TRBJ1-5; tentatively, D is TRBD1 (5 bases). The V gene lost 5 bases and the J gene lost 4 bases, with 12 bases spanning the gap. CDR1 is MDHEN and CDR2 is SYDVKM in the germline V gene. The CDR3 is made up of 14 amino acids. The CDR3 sequence: CASSGTQGNQPQHF. For the CDR3, the DNA is TGTGCCAGCAGTGGAACTCAGGGAAATCAGCCCCAGCATTTT. The full variable domain, completed using reference TRBV28 and TRBJ1-5, is DVKVTQSSRYLVKRTGEKVFLECVQDMDHENMFWYRQDPGLGLRLIYFSYDVKMKEKGDIPEGYSVSREKKERFSLILESASTNQTSMYLCASSGTQGNQPQHFGDGTRLSIL.

This clonotype was counted between two and nine times. DNA for the CDR3: TGTGCCAGCAGCCCCGGGGCGGGGGGATTTAACTATGGCTACACCTTC. Translating it yields CASSPGAGGFNYGYTF. This sequence joins TRBV6-5 and TRBJ1-2; D may be TRBD1 (5 bases). CDR3 length: 16 amino acids. Germline loops: CDR1 MNHEY, CDR2 SVGAGI. V was cut by 6 bases and J by 1 base, with 18 bases left in between.

This clonotype was observed at least ten times. This chain links TRBV18 with TRBJ2-6, with D uncertain. The CDR3 length is 12 residues. In germline, CDR1 is KGHSH, CDR2 LQKENI. Trimming removed 5 bases from V and 5 bases from J, with 4 bases in between. The CDR3 loop reads CASSGWANVLTF. In nucleotides, the CDR3 is TGTGCCAGCTCAGGCTGGGCCAACGTCCTGACTTTC.